This T cell receptor beta chain was obtained from a study of vaccination effects on CD4 cells after COVID-19. Before any sequencing was done, the ViraFEST assay used viral peptide pools to expand antigen-specific CD4+ T cells. CD4+ T cell isolation took place after less than 13 days of culture. This person's SARS-CoV-2 infection, confirmed by PCR, occurred between March and December 2020. A note on this clone: No antigen is known for it.

The table came from immunoSEQ multiplex PCR; TCRdb's copy has only in-frame clones and leaves some out. Here the sample spans 55,000 to 90,000 clones, over 60% being singletons. The CDR3 contains 16 residues. Trimming pared 5 bases from V and 0 bases from J, leaving 14 bases between. The germline V gene encodes CDR1 SGHAT and CDR2 FQNNGV. This rearrangement joins TRBV11-2 to TRBJ2-1, with D unresolved. This clonotype originated in a human donor who had a prior SARS-CoV-2 infection. The sequencing here drew on CD4+ T cells from PBMCs cultured with HIV peptides, taken before COVID-19 vaccination. Subset in this sample: HIV-1 Nef peptide pool negative control/reference culture. CDR3 protein: CASSHRARSSYNEQFF. The CDR3 nucleotides are TGTGCCAGCAGCCACCGCGCCCGCTCCTCCTACAATGAGCAGTTCTTC.